This T cell receptor (beta chain) was recovered during a study of PD-1 blockade in classical Hodgkin lymphoma. Only in-frame clones appear in the TCRdb table, and some are missing; sequencing was by immunoSEQ multiplex PCR. The repertoire includes 95,000 to 100,000 clones, roughly 90% of them detected once, and about 7.1% sits in the top ten. This clone was picked up a small number of times. The CDR3 has 13 residues. Germline lookup yields CDR1 LGHNT and CDR2 FRNRAP. V shed 0 bases and J shed 9 bases, with 6 bases lying between them. Every single patient, without exception, relapsed after autologous stem cell transplantation, and brentuximab vedotin exposure varied. Responses achieved at best were complete response, partial response or progressive disease.

The rearrangement uses TRBV12-5 and TRBJ1-6, with no clear D. This sample comprised peripheral blood mononuclear cells (PBMCs), obtained before the second cycle of nivolumab. This TCR was recovered from a human donor with classical Hodgkin lymphoma. In nucleotides, the CDR3 is TGTGCTAGTGGTTTGGTCCCTGCTTCACCCCTCCACTTT. It translates to CASGLVPASPLHF.